The following is a T cell receptor beta chain sequence with its context. Study processing details: For nucleated cells, counts were estimated from reference gene primer amplification. The data were produced by immunoSEQ multiplex PCR, yet TCRdb's version contains in-frame clones alone and is incomplete. The D gene and trimming were derived from the DNA, and the V and J assignments and clone size from that table. The sample carries about 240,000 clones, 88% recorded once. These data are taken from a study of blood T cell repertoires in COVID-19. Whole-study context: Researchers got acute and convalescent COVID-19 samples from the United States, Italy and Spain. From T cells, B-cell-depleted T cells, or PBMCs came the material, which was cDNA or gDNA.

V lost 5 bases and J 1 base, leaving 8 bases between the germline ends. The CDR3 extends over 13 amino acids. Germline lookup yields CDR1 MNHEY and CDR2 SVGEGT. The V and J genes are TRBV6-2 or TRBV6-3 and TRBJ1-2, with a weak D call TRBD1 (6 bases). This TCR came from a woman aged 40 to 50 who had recovered from COVID-19. Sequenced sample: peripheral blood. DNA of the CDR3: TGTGCCAGCAGTCAACAGGGTAACTATGGCTACACCTTC. Its translation: CASSQQGNYGYTF.